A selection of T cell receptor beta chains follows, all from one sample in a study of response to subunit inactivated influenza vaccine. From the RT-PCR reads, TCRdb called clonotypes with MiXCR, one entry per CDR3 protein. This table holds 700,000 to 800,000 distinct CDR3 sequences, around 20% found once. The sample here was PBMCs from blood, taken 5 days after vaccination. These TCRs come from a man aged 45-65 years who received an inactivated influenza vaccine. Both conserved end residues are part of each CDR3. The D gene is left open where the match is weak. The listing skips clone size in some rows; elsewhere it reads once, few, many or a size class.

TGTGCCAGCAGCCACTCACAGGGCCAAACCTACGAGCAGTACTTC,CASSHSQGQTYEQYF,TRBV4-2,.,TRBJ2-7,.
TGCAGTGCTAGAGATCGGAGGGGACAGGTGGCGGTTGGCTACACCTTC,CSARDRRGQVAVGYTF,TRBV20-1,few,TRBJ1-2,TRBD1
TGTGCCATCAGGACAGGGGGCCGGAACACTGAAGCTTTCTTT,CAIRTGGRNTEAFF,TRBV10-3,few,TRBJ1-1,TRBD1
TGTGCCAGCAGTTCACCGGGACAGGGGAATCCTAGGGGTCAGCCCCAGCATTTT,CASSSPGQGNPRGQPQHF,TRBV28,.,TRBJ1-5,TRBD1
TGCAGTGCTGGACTAGGGGGGGGCTCCTACAATGAGCAGTTCTTC,CSAGLGGGSYNEQFF,TRBV20-1,.,TRBJ2-1,.
TGTGCCAGCAGCTTTACGGGTTTGGACGCCGGTAACTCCTACGAGCAGTACTTC,CASSFTGLDAGNSYEQYF,TRBV11-2,few,TRBJ2-7,.
TGTGCCAGCACCCAGACTGGGTACGACACCGGGGAGCTGTTTTTT,CASTQTGYDTGELFF,TRBV6-2/TRBV6-3,.,TRBJ2-2,.
TGCGCCAGCAGCCTGCACAGGGACGATGGCTATGGCTACACCTTC,CASSLHRDDGYGYTF,TRBV4-1,many,TRBJ1-2,.
TGTGCCAGCAACAGGATCAATCAGCCCCAGCATTTT,CASNRINQPQHF,TRBV2,.,TRBJ1-5,.
TGTGCCAGCAGTGAGTGGCAGGGAGAGACCCAGTACTTC,CASSEWQGETQYF,TRBV25-1,.,TRBJ2-5,.
TGTGCCACCCAGCCGACAGGGCCCAGCAATCAGCCCCAGCATTTT,CATQPTGPSNQPQHF,TRBV24-1,.,TRBJ1-5,TRBD1
TGTGCCAGCAGCCCCCCCGCAGGCGAATATGGCTACACCTTC,CASSPPAGEYGYTF,TRBV3-1,few,TRBJ1-2,.
TGCGCCAGCAGCTTGGCGATAGCGGGTAACATGGTAGATACGCAGTATTTT,CASSLAIAGNMVDTQYF,TRBV5-1,few,TRBJ2-3,TRBD2
TGCAGCGTTCCAGGGACCGGGGAGCTGTTTTTT,CSVPGTGELFF,TRBV29-1,few,TRBJ2-2,.
TGCAGTGCAAAGACAGGGTTAGGGGAAAAACTGTTTTTT,CSAKTGLGEKLFF,TRBV20-1,once,TRBJ1-4,TRBD1
TGTGCCAGCAGTCACCCGATTGCGGGCCCGGGCCTTATCACCTACGAGCAGTACTTC,CASSHPIAGPGLITYEQYF,TRBV7-8,few,TRBJ2-7,.